These 9 T cell receptor beta chains share one sample of origin, sequenced in a study of blood T cell repertoires in COVID-19. The data were produced by immunoSEQ multiplex PCR, yet TCRdb's version contains in-frame clones alone and is incomplete. In the table there are some 200,000 clones, roughly four fifths of which are singletons. The specimen was PBMCs or T cells enriched from blood (not recorded which). The source is a man aged 40-49 years who had recovered from COVID-19.

The chain employs TRBV10-3 and TRBJ2-1; D is possibly TRBD2 (5 bases). CDR1 is ENHRY, CDR2 SYGVKD, per germline. The ends were cut back, 2 bases at V and 4 bases at J, with 15 bases in the middle. The length of the CDR3 is 16 residues. The CDR3, as DNA: TGTGCCATCAGTGAGAGCTGGGAGAGGGTTTACAATGAGCAGTTCTTC. Its translation is CAISESWERVYNEQFF.

This sequence joins TRBV5-4 and TRBJ2-3; no clear D gene. The ends were cut back, 2 bases at V and 2 bases at J, with 9 bases in the middle. This CDR3 is built from 14 residues. Germline V lookup: CDR1 SGHNT, CDR2 YYREEE (reference sequence). CDR3 in DNA: TGTGCCAGCAGCTTATTTTCTTACACAGATACGCAGTATTTT. This encodes CASSLFSYTDTQYF.

The chain employs TRBV18 and TRBJ2-5; tentatively, D is TRBD2 (6 bases). Trimming pared 3 bases from V and 5 bases from J, leaving 13 bases between. Germline V gene data show CDR1 as KGHSH and CDR2 as LQKENI. The CDR3 totals 14 residues. This CDR3 is CASSPTTSKETQYF. The CDR3 region has the DNA TGTGCCAGCTCACCTACCACTAGCAAGGAGACCCAGTACTTC.

This rearrangement joins TRBV6-5 to TRBJ2-7, with 7 bases lining up with TRBD1. This CDR3 has 13 amino acids. Germline CDR1 and CDR2: MNHEY and SVGAGI. V shed 11 bases and J 3 bases; nucleotides not matched to a gene: 10. The CDR3 sequence: CAPSGTDFYEQYV. The CDR3 DNA reads as TGTGCCCCCTCCGGGACAGATTTCTACGAGCAGTACGTC.

This chain uses TRBV7-2 with TRBJ2-3; tentative D call: TRBD2 (5 bases). The germline V gene encodes CDR1 SGHTA and CDR2 FQGNSA. V was clipped by 2 bases and J by 0 bases, with 12 bases between them. The CDR3 has 16 amino acids. The CDR3 coding sequence is TGTGCCAGCAGCTTAAGAGGGATATCTAGCACAGATACGCAGTATTTT. Protein product: CASSLRGISSTDTQYF.

There are many counts of this clone. V is TRBV7-6 and J is TRBJ2-1, with D tentatively TRBD1 (6 bases). CDR1 is SGHVS, CDR2 FNYEAQ, per germline. The CDR3 has 17 residues. V was trimmed by 1 base and J by 0 bases, leaving 13 bases between them. CDR3 DNA sequence: TGTGCCAGCAGCTTAGACCCGACAGGATTCTCCTACAATGAGCAGTTCTTC. Protein sequence: CASSLDPTGFSYNEQFF.

The chain is built from TRBV6-2 or TRBV6-3 and TRBJ2-7; the match to TRBD2 covers 12 bases. CDR1 is MNHEY, CDR2 SVGEGT, per germline. The CDR3 is 16 residues long. The ends lost 6 bases at V and 7 bases at J; junction bases unmatched: 13. CDR3 in DNA: TGTGCCAGCAGCCCTGGCCCCGGACTAGCGGGAACGGAGCAGTACGTC. Translation gives CASSPGPGLAGTEQYV.

The chain has TRBV6-2 or TRBV6-3 and TRBJ2-7, with a weak D call TRBD2 (6 bases). V gave up 4 bases and J gave up 5 bases, with 18 bases separating them. Germline loops: CDR1 MNHEY, CDR2 SVGEGT. There are 15 residues in the CDR3. The CDR3 coding sequence is TGTGCCAGCAGTTTGGGGGGAACAAAATCCCACGAGCAGTACGTC. Translation gives CASSLGGTKSHEQYV.

This clone has only one observation. The V and J genes are TRBV5-6 and TRBJ1-1, with TRBD1 matching 11 bases. CDR3 length equals 16 residues. The V gene's germline CDR1 is SGHDT and CDR2 YYEEEE. Trimming at V came to 2 bases and at J to 4 bases, leaving 7 bases not matched to a gene. The CDR3: CASSFRTGGGSTEAFF. In DNA, the CDR3 is TGTGCCAGCAGCTTCCGGACAGGGGGCGGAAGCACTGAAGCTTTCTTT.